The T cell receptor beta chain under discussion was sequenced for a study of vaccination effects on CD4 cells after COVID-19. About this clone itself: The antigen remains undetermined.

Looked up from germline, CDR1 is KGHSH and CDR2 is LQKENI. CDR3 size: 16 residues. Trimming left V 2 bases short and J 2 bases short, with 15 bases between. Study-wide findings and caveats: Clones that were induced by infection or by vaccine showed marked contraction late after vaccination.

Before sequencing, viral peptide pools were used by the ViraFEST assay to expand antigen-specific CD4+ T cells. Following 10 days of culture, CD4+ T cells were isolated. Confirmation by PCR established that the person had SARS-CoV-2 infection between March and December 2020. Each participant was given two doses of one vaccine (BNT162b2 or mRNA-1273). Produced via immunoSEQ multiplex PCR; TCRdb's table is partial and in-frame only. Of more than 15,000 clones in the sample, about 74% are singletons; the top ten hold around a fifth. The source of this sequence is a human donor who had a prior SARS-CoV-2 infection. This chain links TRBV18 with TRBJ1-2; TRBD1 is a possible D gene (6 bases). The specimen was CD4+ T cells from PBMCs cultured with SARS-CoV-2 spike peptides, collected after COVID-19 vaccination. CDR3 protein: CASSPRSGGANYGYTF. The CDR3 coding sequence is TGTGCCAGCTCACCAAGGTCCGGGGGCGCGAACTATGGCTACACCTTC. The whole variable domain, filled in from reference TRBV18 and TRBJ1-2, reads NAGVMQNPRHLVRRRGQEARLRCSPMKGHSHVYWYRQLPEEGLKFMVYLQKENIIDESGMPKERFSAEFPKEGPSILRIQQVVRGDSAAYFCASSPRSGGANYGYTFGSGTRLTVV.